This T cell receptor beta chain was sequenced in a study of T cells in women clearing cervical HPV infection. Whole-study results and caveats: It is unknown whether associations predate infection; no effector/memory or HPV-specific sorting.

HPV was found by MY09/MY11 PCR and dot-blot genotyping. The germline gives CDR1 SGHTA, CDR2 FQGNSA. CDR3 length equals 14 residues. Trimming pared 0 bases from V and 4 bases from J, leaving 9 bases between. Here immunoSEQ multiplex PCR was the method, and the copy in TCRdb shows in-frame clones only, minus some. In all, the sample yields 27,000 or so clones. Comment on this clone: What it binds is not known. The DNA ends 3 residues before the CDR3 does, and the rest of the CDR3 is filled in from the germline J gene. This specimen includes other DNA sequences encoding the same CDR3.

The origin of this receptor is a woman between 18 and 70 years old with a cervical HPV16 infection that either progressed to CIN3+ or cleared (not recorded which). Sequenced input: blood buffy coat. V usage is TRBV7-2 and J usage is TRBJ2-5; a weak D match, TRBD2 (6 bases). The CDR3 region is CASSLAGGGETQYF. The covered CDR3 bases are TGTGCCAGCAGCTTAGCGGGGGGAGGAGAGACC.